Shown below are 19 T cell receptor beta chains from a single sample sequenced in a study of blood T cell repertoires in COVID-19. Sequenced by immunoSEQ multiplex PCR; TCRdb stores in-frame clones only, minus some. The table shows hundreds of thousands of clones, with 80% to 85% occurring only once. The specimen was peripheral blood. The receptors derive from a man aged 25-45 years with active or convalescent COVID-19.

This rearrangement joins TRBV4-3 to TRBJ1-2; D call uncertain. Germline V gene sequence: CDR1 LGHNA, CDR2 YSLEER. The length of the CDR3 is 16 residues. Trimming pared 4 bases from V and 2 bases from J, leaving 17 bases between. CDR3: CASSLTPPGSNYGYTF. Here the CDR3 DNA reads TGCGCCAGCAGCCTTACCCCTCCGGGATCAAACTATGGCTACACCTTC.

The chain is built from TRBV5-4 and TRBJ2-7; 9 positions match TRBD1. The J segment lost 5 bases and the V segment lost 4 bases, leaving 10 bases of the junction unmatched. CDR3 length: 15 residues. Germline V gene data show CDR1 as SGHNT and CDR2 as YYREEE (reference sequence). The CDR3 DNA is TGTGCCAGCAGCCTCCCGGGACAGGGTTCCCACGAGCAGTACTTC. This codes for CASSLPGQGSHEQYF.

With regard to this clone: One junction end does not reproduce the germline sequence, and a read error may be involved. V gene TRBV28 combines with J gene TRBJ2-7; 10 bases line up with TRBD1. The CDR3 covers 11 residues. Per germline, CDR1 MDHEN and CDR2 SYDVKM. As DNA, the CDR3 is TGTGCCAGCAGTTACGGGACAGGGGCTCACTTC. Its translation: CASSYGTGAHF.

This chain joins TRBV28 and TRBJ2-7, with 8 bases matching TRBD2. V shed 7 bases, J shed 3 bases, and the junction held 8 bases outside the gene matches. The CDR3 has 14 residues. Per germline, CDR1 MDHEN and CDR2 SYDVKM. The CDR3 DNA is TGTGCCAGCATAGGTACTAGCGGAAACTACGAGCAGTACTTC. This encodes CASIGTSGNYEQYF.

V and J are TRBV2 and TRBJ1-4; D perhaps matches TRBD1 (5 bases). Trimming shortened V by 8 bases and J by 8 bases, and 18 bases separated the two germline ends. The CDR3 extends over 14 amino acids. From germline, CDR1 is SNHLY and CDR2 FYNNEI. DNA for the CDR3: TGTGCCAGCTCGGTCTCAGGGTTTGGGGAAAAACTGTTTTTT. As protein: CASSVSGFGEKLFF.

Only one count was recorded for this clone. The chain combines TRBV7-8 with TRBJ2-1; 9 bases fit TRBD1. Germline loops: CDR1 SGHVS, CDR2 FQNEAQ. The length of the CDR3 is 16 residues. V trimming: 5 bases; J trimming: 7 bases; junction bases outside the gene matches: 12. Here the CDR3 reads CASSRLTGGAGNEQFF. The CDR3 nucleotides read TGTGCCAGCAGCCGTTTAACAGGGGGCGCGGGGAATGAGCAGTTCTTC.

The V gene is TRBV30, the J gene TRBJ1-5, with TRBD1 as a possible D gene (6 bases). CDR1 and CDR2 from the germline V gene are GTSNPN and SVGIG (reference sequence). The CDR3 consists of 15 residues. The germline V and J ends were trimmed by 2 bases and 3 bases, with 14 bases remaining between them. CDR3 nucleotides: TGTGCCTGGAGTCTTGGGCAGGGGACCAATCAGCCCCAGCATTTT. This translates into CAWSLGQGTNQPQHF.

The rearrangement links TRBV7-3 to TRBJ2-1, with TRBD2 matching over 14 bases. V lost 2 bases to trimming and J lost 9 bases; unmatched junction nucleotides: 9. CDR3 length: 17 residues. Germline lookup yields CDR1 SGHTA and CDR2 FQGTGA. DNA for the CDR3: TGTGCCAGCAGCTTACCCGGACTAGCGGGAGGATCAAGTGAGCAGTTCTTC. Its protein product is CASSLPGLAGGSSEQFF. The full variable domain, rest sourced from reference TRBV7-3 and TRBJ2-1, is GAGVSQTPSNKVTEKGKYVELRCDPISGHTALYWYRQSLGQGPEFLIYFQGTGAADDSGLPNDRFFAVRPEGSVSTLKIQRTERGDSAVYLCASSLPGLAGGSSEQFFGPGTRLTVL.

V is TRBV28 and J is TRBJ2-2, with D perhaps matching TRBD2 (6 bases). This CDR3 has 14 amino acids. Looked up from germline, CDR1 is MDHEN and CDR2 is SYDVKM. V lost 11 bases and J 2 bases, leaving 15 bases between the germline ends. The CDR3 protein is CARTGTDNTGELFF. CDR3 DNA sequence: TGTGCCCGCACCGGGACTGACAACACCGGGGAGCTGTTTTTT.

V is TRBV27 and J is TRBJ2-7; D perhaps matches TRBD2 (6 bases). V was pared by 0 bases and J by 6 bases, with 9 bases between. Germline V gene data show CDR1 as MNHEY and CDR2 as SMNVEV (reference sequence). The length of the CDR3 is 13 residues. The CDR3 reads CASSLSGGLEQYF. CDR3 DNA sequence: TGTGCCAGCAGTTTATCGGGGGGACTCGAGCAGTACTTC.

This chain connects TRBV12-3 or TRBV12-4 to TRBJ2-2; no firm D call. V was pared by 1 base and J by 6 bases, with 3 bases between. The CDR3 length is 12 residues. CDR3 sequence reads: CASSLGAGELFF. CDR3 nucleotide sequence: TGTGCCAGCAGTTTAGGAGCCGGGGAGCTGTTTTTT.

The chain employs TRBV9 and TRBJ1-6, with D unresolved. The ends were cut back, 2 bases at V and 6 bases at J, with 3 bases in the middle. CDR1 SGDLS and CDR2 YYNGEE come from the germline V gene. This CDR3 is 12 amino acids long. CDR3 protein: CASSVSNSPLHF. The DNA of the CDR3 is TGTGCCAGCAGCGTCAGTAATTCACCCCTCCACTTT.

This chain uses TRBV29-1 with TRBJ2-1; 9 nucleotides match TRBD2. The V gene's germline CDR1 is SQVTM and CDR2 ANQGSEA. This CDR3 has 18 amino acids. V was clipped by 5 bases and J by 1 base; unmatched bases: 15. The CDR3 reads CSVPLGGGASWSYNEQFF. CDR3 sequence (DNA): TGCAGCGTTCCCCTGGGCGGGGGGGCCTCGTGGTCCTACAATGAGCAGTTCTTC.

In DNA form, the CDR3 reads TGTGCCACCAGCCCAGATTCCGAATATGGCTACACCTTC. Its protein product is CATSPDSEYGYTF. J is TRBJ1-2 and V is TRBV15, with no clear D. The germline V and J ends were trimmed by 5 bases and 5 bases, with 12 bases remaining between them. Germline CDR1 LNHNV, CDR2 YYDKDF (reference sequence). This CDR3 is built from 13 residues.

The CDR3: CASSTTGTSRNEQFF. The CDR3 DNA is TGTGCCAGTAGTACAACCGGGACTAGTCGTAATGAGCAGTTCTTC. The chain uses TRBV19 and TRBJ2-1, with TRBD2 identical over 8 bases. Germline V gene lookup returns CDR1 LNHDA and CDR2 SQIVND (reference sequence). The CDR3 is made up of 15 amino acids. V dropped 4 bases and J dropped 7; count of bases not matched to a gene: 9. The whole variable domain, remainder taken from reference TRBV19 and TRBJ2-1, is DGGITQSPKYLFRKEGQNVTLSCEQNLNHDAMYWYRQDPGQGLRLIYYSQIVNDFQKGDIAEGYSVSREKKESFPLTVTSAQKNPTAFYLCASSTTGTSRNEQFFGPGTRLTVL.

This clone appeared once. The genes are TRBV6-2 or TRBV6-3 and TRBJ2-3, with D unresolved. The CDR3 spans 12 residues. The V end lost 6 bases, the J end lost 6 bases, and 10 bases lay between the germline ends. Per the germline V gene, CDR1 is MNHEY and CDR2 is SVGEGT. The CDR3 here is CASRPDTDTQYF. The CDR3, as DNA: TGTGCCAGCAGGCCTGACACTGATACGCAGTATTTT.

The gene calls are TRBV28 and TRBJ2-7; D unclear. The CDR3 runs 15 residues. V gave up 4 bases and J gave up 4 bases, with 17 bases separating them. Per germline, CDR1 MDHEN and CDR2 SYDVKM. CDR3 residues: CASSSLVPGQYEQYF. CDR3 coding DNA: TGTGCCAGCAGTTCCCTAGTCCCGGGTCAGTACGAGCAGTACTTC.

The rearrangement links TRBV5-6 to TRBJ2-3, with D maybe TRBD1 (5 bases). The CDR3 loop spans 15 amino acids. Germline lookup yields CDR1 SGHDT and CDR2 YYEEEE. V lost 0 bases and J 5 bases, leaving 13 bases between the germline ends. The CDR3 DNA is TGTGCCAGCAGCTTGGTAAGGGGTGACAAAGATACGCAGTATTTT. Its protein product is CASSLVRGDKDTQYF. Using reference TRBV5-6 and TRBJ2-3 for the parts outside the CDR3, the full variable domain is DAGVTQSPTHLIKTRGQQVTLRCSPKSGHDTVSWYQQALGQGPQFIFQYYEEEERQRGNFPDRFSGHQFPNYSSELNVNALLLGDSALYLCASSLVRGDKDTQYFGPGTRLTVL.

The sample holds one count of this clone. The gene calls are TRBV12-3 or TRBV12-4 and TRBJ2-7; 11 nucleotides line up with TRBD2. The CDR3 runs 13 residues. V was pared by 6 bases and J by 6 bases, with 4 bases of the junction left unmatched. CDR3 region: CASSYGLAGEQYF. DNA of the CDR3: TGTGCCAGCAGCTACGGACTAGCGGGCGAGCAGTACTTC.